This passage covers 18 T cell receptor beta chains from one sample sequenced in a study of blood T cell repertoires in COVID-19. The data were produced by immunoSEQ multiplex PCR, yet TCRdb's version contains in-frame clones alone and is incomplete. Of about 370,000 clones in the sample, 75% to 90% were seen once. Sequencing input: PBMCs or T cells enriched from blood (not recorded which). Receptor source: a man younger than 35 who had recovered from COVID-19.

The CDR3 region has the DNA TGCGCCAGCAGTGAGTCAGAATGGACAGGGGGCTCCGGGGAGCTGTTTTTT. It is translated as CASSESEWTGGSGELFF. V and J are TRBV10-1 and TRBJ2-2; 11 nucleotides line up with TRBD1. The ends lost 0 bases at V and 6 bases at J; junction bases unmatched: 6. The germline V gene has CDR1 WNHNN and CDR2 SYGVQD (reference sequence). The CDR3 consists of 17 residues.

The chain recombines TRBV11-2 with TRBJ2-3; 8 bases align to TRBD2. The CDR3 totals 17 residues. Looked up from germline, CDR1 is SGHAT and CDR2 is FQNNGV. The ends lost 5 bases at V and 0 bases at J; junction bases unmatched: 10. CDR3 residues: CASSKQSAGASTDTQYF. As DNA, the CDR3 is TGTGCCAGCAGCAAACAATCAGCGGGAGCTAGCACAGATACGCAGTATTTT.

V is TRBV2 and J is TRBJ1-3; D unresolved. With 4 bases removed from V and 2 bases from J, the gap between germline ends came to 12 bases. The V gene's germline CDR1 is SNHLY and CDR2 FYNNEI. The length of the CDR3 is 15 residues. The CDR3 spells CASSGLSWPGNTIYF. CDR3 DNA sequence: TGTGCCAGCAGTGGACTTTCCTGGCCTGGAAACACCATATATTTT. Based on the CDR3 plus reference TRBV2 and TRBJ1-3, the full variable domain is EPEVTQTPSHQVTQMGQEVILRCVPISNHLYFYWYRQILGQKVEFLVSFYNNEISEKSEIFDDQFSVERPDGSNFTLKIRSTKLEDSAMYFCASSGLSWPGNTIYFGEGSWLTVV.

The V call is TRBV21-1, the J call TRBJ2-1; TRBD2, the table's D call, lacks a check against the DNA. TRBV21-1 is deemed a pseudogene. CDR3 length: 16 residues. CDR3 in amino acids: CASSKLAGPPDNEQFF. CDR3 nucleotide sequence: TGTGCCAGCAGCAAACTAGCGGGACCGCCCGACAATGAGCAGTTCTTC.

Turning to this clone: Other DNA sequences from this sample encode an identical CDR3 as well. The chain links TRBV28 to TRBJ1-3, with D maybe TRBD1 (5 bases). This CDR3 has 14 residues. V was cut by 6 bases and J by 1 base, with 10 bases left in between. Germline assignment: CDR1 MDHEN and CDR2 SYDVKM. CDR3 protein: CASSPGGSGNTIYF. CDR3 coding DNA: TGTGCCAGCAGCCCGGGGGGGTCTGGAAACACCATATATTTT. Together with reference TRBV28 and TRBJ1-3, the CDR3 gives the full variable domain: DVKVTQSSRYLVKRTGEKVFLECVQDMDHENMFWYRQDPGLGLRLIYFSYDVKMKEKGDIPEGYSVSREKKERFSLILESASTNQTSMYLCASSPGGSGNTIYFGEGSWLTVV.

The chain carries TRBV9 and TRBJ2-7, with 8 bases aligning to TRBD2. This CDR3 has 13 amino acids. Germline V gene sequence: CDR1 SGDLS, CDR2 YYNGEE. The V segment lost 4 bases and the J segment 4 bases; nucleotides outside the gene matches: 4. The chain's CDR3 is CASSISGGYEQYF. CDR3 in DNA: TGTGCCAGCAGCATCAGCGGGGGTTACGAGCAGTACTTC. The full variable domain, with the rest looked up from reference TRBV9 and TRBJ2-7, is DSGVTQTPKHLITATGQRVTLRCSPRSGDLSVYWYQQSLDQGLQFLIQYYNGEERAKGNILERFSAQQFPDLHSELNLSSLELGDSALYFCASSISGGYEQYFGPGTRLTVT.

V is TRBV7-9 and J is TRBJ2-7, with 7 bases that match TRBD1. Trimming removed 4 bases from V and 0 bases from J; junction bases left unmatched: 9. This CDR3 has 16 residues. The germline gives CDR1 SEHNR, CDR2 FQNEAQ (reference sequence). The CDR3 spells CASSSPTGLDSYEQYF. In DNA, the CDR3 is TGTGCCAGCAGCTCCCCGACAGGGCTGGACTCCTACGAGCAGTACTTC.

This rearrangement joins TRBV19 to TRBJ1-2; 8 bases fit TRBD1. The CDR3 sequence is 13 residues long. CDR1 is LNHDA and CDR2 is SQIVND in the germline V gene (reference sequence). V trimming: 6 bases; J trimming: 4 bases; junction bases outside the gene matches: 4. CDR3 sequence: CASRYRGSYGYTF. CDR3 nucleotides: TGTGCCAGTAGGTACAGGGGGAGCTATGGCTACACCTTC.

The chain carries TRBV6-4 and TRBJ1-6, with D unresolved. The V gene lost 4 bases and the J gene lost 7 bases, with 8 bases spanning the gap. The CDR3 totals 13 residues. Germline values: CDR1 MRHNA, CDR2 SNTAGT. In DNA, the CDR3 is TGTGCCAGCAGTGCGGGTCTCAATTCACCCCTCCACTTT. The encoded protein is CASSAGLNSPLHF.

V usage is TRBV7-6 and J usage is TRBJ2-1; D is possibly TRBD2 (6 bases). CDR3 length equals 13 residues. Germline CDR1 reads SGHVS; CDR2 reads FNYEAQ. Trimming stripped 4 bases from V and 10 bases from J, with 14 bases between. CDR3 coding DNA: TGTGCCAGCAGCTCCCGACTAGGAGGCGAGCAGTTCTTC. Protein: CASSSRLGGEQFF. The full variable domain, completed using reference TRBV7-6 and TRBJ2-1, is GAGVSQSPRYKVTKRGQDVALRCDPISGHVSLYWYRQALGQGPEFLTYFNYEAQQDKSGLPNDRFSAERPEGSISTLTIQRTEQRDSAMYRCASSSRLGGEQFFGPGTRLTVL.

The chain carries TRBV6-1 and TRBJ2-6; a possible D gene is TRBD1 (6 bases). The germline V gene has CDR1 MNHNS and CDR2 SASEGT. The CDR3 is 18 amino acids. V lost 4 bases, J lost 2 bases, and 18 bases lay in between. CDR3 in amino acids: CASSAGTLLWPGANVLTF. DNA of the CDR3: TGTGCCAGCAGTGCCGGGACACTTTTATGGCCTGGGGCCAACGTCCTGACTTTC.

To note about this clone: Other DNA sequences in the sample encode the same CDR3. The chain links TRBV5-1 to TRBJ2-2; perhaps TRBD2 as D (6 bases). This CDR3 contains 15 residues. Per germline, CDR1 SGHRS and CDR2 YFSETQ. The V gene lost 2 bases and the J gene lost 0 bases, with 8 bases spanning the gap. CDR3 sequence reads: CASSLGGTNTGELFF. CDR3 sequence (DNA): TGCGCCAGCAGCTTAGGCGGGACGAACACCGGGGAGCTGTTTTTT.

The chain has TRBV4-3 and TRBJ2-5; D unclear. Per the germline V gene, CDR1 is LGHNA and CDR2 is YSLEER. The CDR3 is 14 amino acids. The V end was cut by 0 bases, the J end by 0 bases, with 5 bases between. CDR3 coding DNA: TGCGCCAGCAGCCAAGATGTCTACCAAGAGACCCAGTACTTC. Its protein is CASSQDVYQETQYF.

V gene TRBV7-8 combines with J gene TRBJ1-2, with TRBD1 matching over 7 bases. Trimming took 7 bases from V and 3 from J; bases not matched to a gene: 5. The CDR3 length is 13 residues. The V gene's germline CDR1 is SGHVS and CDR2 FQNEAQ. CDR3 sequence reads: CASTSQGDYGYTF. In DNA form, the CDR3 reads TGTGCCAGCACCTCTCAGGGGGACTATGGCTACACCTTC.

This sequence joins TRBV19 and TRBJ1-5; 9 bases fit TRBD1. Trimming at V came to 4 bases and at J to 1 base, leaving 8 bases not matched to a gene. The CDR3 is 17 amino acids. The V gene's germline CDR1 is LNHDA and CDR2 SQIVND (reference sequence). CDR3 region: CASSRGTGTGSNQPQHF. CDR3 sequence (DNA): TGTGCCAGTAGTAGGGGAACCGGGACAGGGAGCAATCAGCCCCAGCATTTT.

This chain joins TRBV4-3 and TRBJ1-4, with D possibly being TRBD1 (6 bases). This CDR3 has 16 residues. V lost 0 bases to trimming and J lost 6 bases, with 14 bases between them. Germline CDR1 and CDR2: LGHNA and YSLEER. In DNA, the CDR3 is TGCGCCAGCAGCCAAGATCGGGGGGGCGGGGATGAAAAACTGTTTTTT. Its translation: CASSQDRGGGDEKLFF.

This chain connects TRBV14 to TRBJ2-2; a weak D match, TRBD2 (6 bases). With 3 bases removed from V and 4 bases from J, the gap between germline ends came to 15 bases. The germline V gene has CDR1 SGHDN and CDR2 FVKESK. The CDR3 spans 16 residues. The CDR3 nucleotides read TGTGCCAGCAGCCACGGGGGTATAGGGAGCACCGGGGAGCTGTTTTTT. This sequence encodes CASSHGGIGSTGELFF.

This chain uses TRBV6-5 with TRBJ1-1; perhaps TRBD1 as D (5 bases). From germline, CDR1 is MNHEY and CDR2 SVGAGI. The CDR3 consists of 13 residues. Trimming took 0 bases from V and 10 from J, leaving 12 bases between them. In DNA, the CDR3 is TGTGCCAGCAGTTACTCGAGCAGGGTACCAGCTTTCTTT. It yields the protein CASSYSSRVPAFF.